These 19 T cell receptor beta chains were all obtained from the same sample, sequenced in a study of blood T cell repertoires in COVID-19 (TCRdb year 2020). Library creation used the immunoSEQ multiplex PCR assay. The table was pulled from immuneACCESS by TCRdb, which kept in-frame rearrangements only. Such tables lose some clones; where checked, under half of the loss comes from unresolved V genes, and the rest has no known cause. The table for this sample lists about 98,000 clones; 70% to 90% of them were counted only once. More than 4.5% of the sample is in the top ten clones. Source material: peripheral blood. The receptor set was obtained from a man between 65 and 85 years old with acute or convalescent COVID-19.

In DNA, the CDR3 is TGCGCCAGCAGCCTTAAGCGGGGGGGCACAGATACGCAGTATTTT. It translates to CASSLKRGGTDTQYF. The chain employs TRBV5-1 and TRBJ2-3, with 9 bases aligning to TRBD2. Germline V gene data show CDR1 as SGHRS and CDR2 as YFSETQ. The CDR3 has 15 residues. J gave up 1 base and V 4 bases, and 4 bases lay outside the gene matches.

The chain uses TRBV10-2 and TRBJ2-3, with TRBD1 as a possible D gene (6 bases). Trimming took 5 bases from V and 2 from J, leaving 8 bases between them. The CDR3 contains 13 residues. Germline CDR1 is WSHSY and CDR2 is SAAADI. CDR3 in amino acids: CASSRDTTDTQYF. The CDR3 DNA follows: TGCGCCAGCAGTAGGGACACCACAGATACGCAGTATTTT.

The genes are TRBV5-1 and TRBJ1-1; no clear D. The V end was cut by 3 bases, the J end by 1 base, with 10 bases between. There are 14 residues in the CDR3. Germline CDR1 and CDR2: SGHRS and YFSETQ. The CDR3 loop reads CASSSHPKNTEAFF. DNA of the CDR3: TGCGCCAGCAGCTCCCATCCAAAGAACACTGAAGCTTTCTTT.

The chain links TRBV6-2 or TRBV6-3 to TRBJ1-2; D gene unclear. The germline gives CDR1 MNHEY, CDR2 SVGEGT. The CDR3 contains 12 residues. V gave up 2 bases and J gave up 5 bases, with 6 bases separating them. This CDR3 reads CASSYRGYGYTF. CDR3 coding DNA: TGTGCCAGCAGTTACCGGGGATATGGCTACACCTTC.

The V gene is TRBV20-1, the J gene TRBJ1-5; D is unresolved. Germline values: CDR1 DFQATT, CDR2 SNEGSKA (reference sequence). With 3 bases removed from V and 0 bases from J, the gap between germline ends came to 9 bases. The CDR3 loop spans 14 amino acids. CDR3 nucleotides: TGCAGTGCTAGTCCGGGGAATAGCAATCAGCCCCAGCATTTT. Its translation: CSASPGNSNQPQHF.

This chain joins TRBV2 and TRBJ1-2; 7 nucleotides align to TRBD1. The V and J ends lost 1 base and 4 bases, in that order; junction bases with no gene match: 3. Germline-derived CDR1 and CDR2 are SNHLY and FYNNEI. This CDR3 spans 14 amino acids. CDR3 nucleotide sequence: TGTGCCAGCAGTGAAGACACAGGGGCCTATGGCTACACCTTC. Its translation: CASSEDTGAYGYTF.

With regard to this clone: Other DNA variants within this sample encode the same CDR3. This chain connects TRBV9 to TRBJ2-7; D is possibly TRBD2 (6 bases). The CDR3 runs 12 residues. Germline assignment: CDR1 SGDLS and CDR2 YYNGEE. The V and J ends lost 7 bases and 4 bases respectively, with 12 bases between them. The CDR3 spells CASSAGGYEQYF. The CDR3 DNA is TGTGCCAGCTCAGCAGGAGGGTACGAGCAGTACTTC.

The J gene is TRBJ2-7, the V gene TRBV6-6; the match to TRBD1 covers 7 bases. CDR3 length: 13 amino acids. The V segment lost 10 bases and the J segment 2 bases; nucleotides outside the gene matches: 8. Germline V CDR1 and CDR2: MNHNY, SVGAGI (reference sequence). CDR3 DNA sequence: TGTGCCACATTCCGGGACAGAGCCTACGAGCAGTACTTC. Translation: CATFRDRAYEQYF.

This clone was counted a few times. This chain joins TRBV15 and TRBJ2-3, with 7 bases aligning to TRBD2. The trim removed 0 bases at V and 0 bases at J, leaving 0 bases unmatched. The CDR3 loop spans 15 amino acids. Germline lookup yields CDR1 LNHNV and CDR2 YYDKDF (reference sequence). In DNA, the CDR3 is TGTGCCACCAGCAGAGAGCGGGGGAGCACAGATACGCAGTATTTT. As protein: CATSRERGSTDTQYF. Supplemented by reference TRBV15 and TRBJ2-3, the full variable domain reads DAMVIQNPRYQVTQFGKPVTLSCSQTLNHNVMYWYQQKSSQAPKLLFHYYDKDFNNEADTPDNFQSRRPNTSFCFLDIRSPGLGDTAMYLCATSRERGSTDTQYFGPGTRLTVL.

This clone was picked up a small number of times. V is TRBV9 and J is TRBJ2-7; TRBD1 agrees at 7 bases. CDR1 SGDLS and CDR2 YYNGEE come from the germline V gene. With V trimmed by 4 bases and J by 7 bases, 11 bases remained unmatched. The CDR3 is 14 amino acids. CDR3 DNA: TGTGCCAGCAGCACGGGACAGAGCGCCGGTGAGCAGTACTTC. Its translation: CASSTGQSAGEQYF.

V is TRBV6-5 and J is TRBJ2-1; 8 bases are shared with TRBD2. The CDR3 is made up of 13 amino acids. Germline loops: CDR1 MNHEY, CDR2 SVGAGI. With 11 bases clipped from V and 7 bases from J, the junction kept 10 bases outside the gene matches. CDR3 in DNA: TGTGCCGGGTTCGGGGGGGCCAGGAATGAGCAGTTCTTC. As protein: CAGFGGARNEQFF.

This rearrangement joins TRBV2 to TRBJ2-1; 9 bases align to TRBD1. Germline V lookup: CDR1 SNHLY, CDR2 FYNNEI. Trimming took 4 bases from V and 8 from J; bases not matched to a gene: 12. The CDR3 totals 16 residues. The CDR3 protein is CASSGRTGVLHHEQFF. The CDR3, as DNA: TGTGCCAGCAGTGGACGGACAGGGGTCCTCCATCATGAGCAGTTCTTC.

This sequence joins TRBV6-2 or TRBV6-3 and TRBJ1-1, with 8 bases fitting TRBD1. With V trimmed by 5 bases and J by 3 bases, 5 bases remained unmatched. Germline V gene lookup returns CDR1 MNHEY and CDR2 SVGEGT. The CDR3 spans 14 residues. The CDR3 loop is CASSRDRGDTEAFF. The CDR3 DNA sequence: TGTGCCAGCAGTAGAGACAGGGGAGACACTGAAGCTTTCTTT.

The genes are TRBV19 and TRBJ1-1; possible D gene TRBD1, 6 bases. The CDR3 runs 14 residues. Trimming shortened V by 3 bases and J by 1 base, and 9 bases separated the two germline ends. The germline CDR1 and CDR2 sequences are LNHDA and SQIVND (reference sequence). Here the CDR3 reads CASSILQGNTEAFF. The CDR3 nucleotides are TGTGCCAGTAGTATCTTACAGGGGAACACTGAAGCTTTCTTT.

The genes are TRBV6-2 or TRBV6-3 and TRBJ2-3, with D possibly being TRBD2 (5 bases). Germline CDR1 MNHEY, CDR2 SVGEGT. Trimming removed 6 bases at V and 5 bases at J, with 12 bases between. This CDR3 is 13 amino acids long. The CDR3 loop is CASSLTRLDTQYF. The DNA for the CDR3 is TGTGCCAGCAGCCTAACTAGATTAGATACGCAGTATTTT.

This chain joins TRBV5-6 and TRBJ1-2; D call uncertain. This CDR3 is built from 15 residues. With 0 bases removed from V and 5 bases from J, the gap between germline ends came to 14 bases. Germline V lookup: CDR1 SGHDT, CDR2 YYEEEE. The CDR3 DNA reads TGTGCCAGCAGCTTGGTCACAGCCCCCTATTATGGCTACACCTTC. Protein product: CASSLVTAPYYGYTF.

V is TRBV12-3 or TRBV12-4 and J is TRBJ1-2, with D maybe TRBD1 (5 bases). The ends were cut back, 1 base at V and 6 bases at J, with 9 bases in the middle. This CDR3 is built from 13 residues. The CDR3 is CASSLGRENGYTF. The CDR3 coding sequence is TGTGCCAGCAGTTTAGGCAGGGAAAATGGCTACACCTTC.

This clone showed up just once. This chain uses TRBV25-1 with TRBJ1-1, with 8 bases that match TRBD1. The V segment lost 2 bases and the J segment 3 bases; nucleotides outside the gene matches: 5. Germline CDR1 reads MGHDK; CDR2 reads SYGVNS. This CDR3 has 15 residues. The CDR3 region is CASSERDRMDTEAFF. CDR3 bases: TGTGCCAGCAGTGAAAGGGACAGGATGGACACTGAAGCTTTCTTT.

The chain couples TRBV2 to TRBJ2-5; 7 bases are a match to TRBD2. The CDR3 has 14 residues. Germline V gives CDR1 SNHLY, CDR2 FYNNEI. V dropped 6 bases and J dropped 6; count of bases not matched to a gene: 10. CDR3 nucleotide sequence: TGTGCCAGCAGAGCGGGGCTAGGGAGGCAGACCCAGTACTTC. It codes for CASRAGLGRQTQYF. The full variable domain, with the rest looked up from reference TRBV2 and TRBJ2-5, is EPEVTQTPSHQVTQMGQEVILRCVPISNHLYFYWYRQILGQKVEFLVSFYNNEISEKSEIFDDQFSVERPDGSNFTLKIRSTKLEDSAMYFCASRAGLGRQTQYFGPGTRLLVL.